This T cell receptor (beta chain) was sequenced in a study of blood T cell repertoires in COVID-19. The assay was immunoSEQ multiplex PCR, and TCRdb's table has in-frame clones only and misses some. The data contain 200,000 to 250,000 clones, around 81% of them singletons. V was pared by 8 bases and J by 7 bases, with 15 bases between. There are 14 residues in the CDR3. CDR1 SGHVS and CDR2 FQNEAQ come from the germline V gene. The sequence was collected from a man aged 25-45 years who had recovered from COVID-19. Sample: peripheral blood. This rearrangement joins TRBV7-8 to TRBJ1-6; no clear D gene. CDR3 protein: CASGSARGNSPLHF. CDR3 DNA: TGTGCCAGCGGCTCCGCGAGAGGGAATTCACCCCTCCACTTT.